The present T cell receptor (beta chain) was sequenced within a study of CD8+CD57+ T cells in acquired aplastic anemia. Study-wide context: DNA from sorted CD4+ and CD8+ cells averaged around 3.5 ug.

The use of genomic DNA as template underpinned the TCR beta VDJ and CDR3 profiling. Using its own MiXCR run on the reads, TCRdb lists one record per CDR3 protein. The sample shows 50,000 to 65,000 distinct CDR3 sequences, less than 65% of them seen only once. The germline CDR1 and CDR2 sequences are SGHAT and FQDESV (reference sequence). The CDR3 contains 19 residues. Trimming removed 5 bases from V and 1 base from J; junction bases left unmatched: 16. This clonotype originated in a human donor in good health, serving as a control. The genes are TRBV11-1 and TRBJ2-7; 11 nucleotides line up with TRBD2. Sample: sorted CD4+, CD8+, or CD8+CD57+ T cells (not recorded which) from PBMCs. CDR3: CASSTEIPGLAVASYEQYF. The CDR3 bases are TGTGCCAGCAGCACCGAGATCCCGGGACTAGCGGTTGCGTCCTACGAGCAGTACTTC.